The next 17 T cell receptor beta chains were all read from a single sample in a study of tumor-infiltrating lymphocytes in oesophageal squamous cell carcinoma. TCRdb recomputed calls from the PCR reads with MiXCR, one row per CDR3 protein. In the table there are some 16,000 distinct CDR3 sequences, about half of which are singletons. Sequencing used esophageal tumor tissue. The source is a male donor with esophageal squamous cell carcinoma.

This clonotype came up once. In nucleotides, the CDR3 is TGTGCCAGCAGCGTTAGCGGGAGGGCCTCAGATACGCAGTATTTT. Translation: CASSVSGRASDTQYF. The genes are TRBV7-2 and TRBJ2-3; TRBD2 agrees at 11 bases. The CDR3 extends over 15 amino acids. Germline V CDR1 and CDR2: SGHTA, FQGNSA. After removal of 5 bases from V and 4 bases from J, the junction contained 5 bases not matched to a gene.

As for this clonotype: The conserved phenylalanine or tryptophan is not found at the CDR3 terminus, so this likely reflects a read error. Because the CDR3's place on the DNA is in doubt, the DNA is left out and the CDR3 is given as listed by TCRdb. This sequence joins TRBV7-6 and TRBJ2-3; no DNA check was done on the table's D call, TRBD1. The CDR3 sequence runs 17 residues, both termini included. Germline loops: CDR1 SGHVS, CDR2 FNYEAQ. The CDR3: CASSSGQGDYNEQFFGP.

This sequence joins TRBV28 and TRBJ2-5; D gene ambiguous. Deletions cut 4 bases from V and 4 bases from J, with 16 bases between. The V gene's germline CDR1 is MDHEN and CDR2 SYDVKM. The CDR3 spans 15 residues. CDR3 bases: TGTGCCAGCAGTTCTTCTAGGGTAAGACGAGAGACCCAGTACTTC. Protein product: CASSSSRVRRETQYF.

V and J are TRBV7-9 and TRBJ2-7, with 9 positions matching TRBD2. The tail of the sequence fits TRBJ2-1 better, so the J call may be wrong. This CDR3 is built from 13 residues. Germline CDR1 reads SEHNR; CDR2 reads FQNEAQ (reference sequence). As DNA, the CDR3 is TGTGCCAGCAGCTTAGCTAGCGGGAGCAAGCAGTTCTTC. It encodes CASSLASGSKQFF.

This clonotype is medium-sized (0.01 to 0.1%) within its sample. J is TRBJ2-7 and V is TRBV7-2; perhaps D is TRBD1 or TRBD2 (5 bases each). The CDR3 length is 15 residues. From germline, CDR1 is SGHTA and CDR2 FQGNSA. The germline V and J ends were trimmed by 4 bases and 1 base, with 14 bases remaining between them. CDR3 sequence reads: CASSYSGTDSYEQYF. CDR3 DNA sequence: TGTGCCAGCAGCTACTCCGGGACGGATTCCTACGAGCAGTACTTC.

At least ten counts were recorded for this clonotype. The chain carries TRBV12-3 or TRBV12-4 and TRBJ2-4; tentatively, D is TRBD1 (7 bases). Trimming shortened V by 5 bases and J by 2 bases, and 22 bases separated the two germline ends. CDR3 length: 18 amino acids. CDR3 nucleotides: TGTGCCAGCAGTACGCGCGGGCAGGCGGGACAGTCCAAAAACATTCAGTACTTC. Translation gives CASSTRGQAGQSKNIQYF.

About this clonotype: No DNA is shown, since the ends of the CDR3 on it are uncertain; the CDR3 is the one TCRdb lists. The chain combines TRBV7-5 with TRBJ1-1; TRBD1, the table's D call, lacks a check against the DNA. TRBV7-5 is assigned pseudogene status. Termini included, the CDR3 measures 15 amino acids. The CDR3 reads CISVPEALTGAEAFF.

This clonotype was seen more than once but under ten times. The chain is built from TRBV9 and TRBJ2-1; TRBD2 aligns across 12 bases. The length of the CDR3 is 19 residues. The germline V gene encodes CDR1 SGDLS and CDR2 YYNGEE. With 3 bases clipped from V and 8 bases from J, the junction kept 18 bases outside the gene matches. CDR3 residues: CASSGERNMLAGGPDEQFF. The DNA of the CDR3 is TGTGCCAGCAGCGGGGAAAGGAATATGCTAGCGGGAGGGCCAGATGAGCAGTTCTTC.

The chain is built from TRBV7-3 and TRBJ2-5, with unresolved D. Near its end, the DNA agrees better with TRBJ2-7, so the J call may be wrong. Germline V gene data show CDR1 as SGHTA and CDR2 as FQGTGA. This CDR3 has 13 residues. CDR3 loop: CASSFLPLGEQYF. DNA for the CDR3: TGTGCCAGCAGCTTCCTTCCGCTCGGCGAGCAGTACTTC.

The count of this clonotype is one. V and J are TRBV7-3 and TRBJ2-3, with TRBD2 identical over 7 bases. Germline CDR1 SGHTA, CDR2 FQGTGA. CDR3 length: 14 residues. V lost 2 bases, J lost 5 bases, and 4 bases stayed unmatched. CDR3 protein: CASSLAGVRDTQYF. The DNA of the CDR3 is TGTGCCAGCAGCTTAGCGGGAGTTCGAGATACGCAGTATTTT.

This clonotype was recorded at least ten times. The chain recombines TRBV27 with TRBJ2-7, with 9 bases matching TRBD1. This CDR3 is built from 15 residues. V shed 6 bases and J 7 bases; nucleotides not matched to a gene: 13. Germline values: CDR1 MNHEY, CDR2 SMNVEV (reference sequence). CDR3 sequence (DNA): TGTGCCAGCAGCCTGCTACCGGGACAGGGAATGGAGCAGTACTTC. It is translated as CASSLLPGQGMEQYF.

Comments on this clonotype: A read error may produce the germline difference seen at one junction end. This chain uses TRBV10-3 with TRBJ2-1; 8 bases map to TRBD2. This CDR3 spans 18 amino acids. The germline V gene has CDR1 ENHRY and CDR2 SYGVKD. The CDR3 DNA follows: TGTGCCACCAGTTGGCGTATGAGTAGCGGGACGTCCTACAATGAGCAGTTCTTC. As protein: CATSWRMSSGTSYNEQFF.

The rearrangement links TRBV7-9 to TRBJ2-1, with TRBD2 matching over 13 bases. Germline assignment: CDR1 SEHNR and CDR2 FQNEAQ (reference sequence). The CDR3 has 18 amino acids. J gave up 0 bases and V 6 bases, and 8 bases lay outside the gene matches. CDR3 region: CASRILAGGPSSYNEQFF. The CDR3 region has the DNA TGTGCCAGCAGGATACTAGCGGGAGGGCCGAGCTCCTACAATGAGCAGTTCTTC.

On this clonotype itself: A read error may account for a junction end that differs from germline. The chain is built from TRBV20-1 and TRBJ2-7, with D hard to call. The DNA matches TRBJ1-2 better at its end, which makes the J call doubtful. CDR1 and CDR2 (germline): DFQATT, SNEGSKA (reference sequence). The CDR3 is 11 residues long. The CDR3 spells CGARTAHGYTF. CDR3 coding DNA: TGCGGTGCTAGAACAGCACATGGCTACACCTTC.

This chain uses TRBV6-1 with TRBJ2-7, with TRBD2 matching 7 bases. With 7 bases clipped from V and 0 bases from J, the junction kept 6 bases outside the gene matches. Germline V lookup: CDR1 MNHNS, CDR2 SASEGT. The CDR3 extends over 14 amino acids. CDR3 sequence reads: CASITRGSSYEQYF. The CDR3 nucleotides read TGTGCCAGCATCACCCGCGGGAGCTCCTACGAGCAGTACTTC.

A word on this clonotype: Possible read error: a much larger clone is one base away. This rearrangement joins TRBV19 to TRBJ2-5; D uncertain. The germline CDR1 and CDR2 sequences are LNHDA and SQIVND (reference sequence). The V and J ends lost 1 base and 11 bases respectively, with 17 bases between them. This CDR3 contains 14 residues. The CDR3 protein is CASSIGTGYNEQYF. The CDR3 DNA is TGTGCCAGTAGTATAGGGACCGGCTACAATGAGCAGTACTTC.

This clonotype has a single count. The V and J genes are TRBV25-1 and TRBJ2-6; D not certain. Germline assignment: CDR1 MGHDK and CDR2 SYGVNS. The CDR3 is 15 amino acids. V dropped 6 bases and J dropped 0 bases, with 9 bases sitting between them. The CDR3 spells CASSLSGSGANVLTF. The CDR3 coding sequence is TGTGCCAGCAGCCTATCCGGCTCTGGGGCCAACGTCCTGACTTTC.